This TCR beta chain emerged from a study of early T cells in non-severe SARS-CoV-2 infection. Background on the study: The study sequenced bulk RNA from unsorted whole blood, with chains unpaired.

Individual cDNA molecules each received unique molecular identifiers attached to them. TCRdb called the 5' RACE reads again in MiXCR, with one record for every CDR3 protein. Of approximately 42,000 distinct CDR3 sequences listed, approximately 7.1% are singletons. The CDR3 loop spans 12 amino acids. V shed 5 bases and J shed 6 bases, with 10 bases lying between them. CDR1 is LGHDT and CDR2 is YNNKEL in the germline V gene (reference sequence). In its sample, this clonotype was seen many times. Its antigen is not identified. General study results and limits: Clonotype matching in VDJdb favored anti-spike CD8 responses and did not capture private and CD4 specificities.

The chain links TRBV3-1 to TRBJ1-1; tentative D call: TRBD1 (5 bases). The source of this sequence is an adult who was a healthcare worker with PCR-confirmed SARS-CoV-2 infection or an uninfected control (not recorded which). Sequencing input: whole blood. The CDR3: CASSSPGAEAFF. In nucleotides, the CDR3 is TGTGCCAGCAGCTCGCCGGGGGCTGAAGCTTTCTTT.